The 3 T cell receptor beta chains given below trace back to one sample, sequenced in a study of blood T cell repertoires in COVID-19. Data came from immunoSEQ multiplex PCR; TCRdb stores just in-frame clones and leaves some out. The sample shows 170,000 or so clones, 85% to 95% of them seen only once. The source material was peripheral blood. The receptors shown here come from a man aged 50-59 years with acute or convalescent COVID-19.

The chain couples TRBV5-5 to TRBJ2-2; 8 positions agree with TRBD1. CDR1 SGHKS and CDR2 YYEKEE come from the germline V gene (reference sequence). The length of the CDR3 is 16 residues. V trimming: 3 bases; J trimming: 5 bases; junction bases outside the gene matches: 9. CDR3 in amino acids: CASSSGQGRITGELFF. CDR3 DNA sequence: TGTGCCAGCAGCTCCGGACAGGGCAGGATTACCGGGGAGCTGTTTTTT.

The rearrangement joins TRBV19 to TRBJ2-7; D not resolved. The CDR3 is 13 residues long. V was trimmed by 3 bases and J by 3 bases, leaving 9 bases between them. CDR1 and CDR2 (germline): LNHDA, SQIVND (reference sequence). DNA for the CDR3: TGTGCCAGTAGTATGGGCCATGGCTACGAGCAGTACGTC. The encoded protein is CASSMGHGYEQYV.

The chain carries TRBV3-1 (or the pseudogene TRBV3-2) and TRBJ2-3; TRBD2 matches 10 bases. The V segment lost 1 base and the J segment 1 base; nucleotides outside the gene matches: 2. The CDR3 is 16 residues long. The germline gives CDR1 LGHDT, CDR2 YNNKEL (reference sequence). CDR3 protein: CASSQVLAGGTDTQYF. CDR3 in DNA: TGTGCCAGCAGCCAAGTCCTAGCGGGGGGCACAGATACGCAGTATTTT.